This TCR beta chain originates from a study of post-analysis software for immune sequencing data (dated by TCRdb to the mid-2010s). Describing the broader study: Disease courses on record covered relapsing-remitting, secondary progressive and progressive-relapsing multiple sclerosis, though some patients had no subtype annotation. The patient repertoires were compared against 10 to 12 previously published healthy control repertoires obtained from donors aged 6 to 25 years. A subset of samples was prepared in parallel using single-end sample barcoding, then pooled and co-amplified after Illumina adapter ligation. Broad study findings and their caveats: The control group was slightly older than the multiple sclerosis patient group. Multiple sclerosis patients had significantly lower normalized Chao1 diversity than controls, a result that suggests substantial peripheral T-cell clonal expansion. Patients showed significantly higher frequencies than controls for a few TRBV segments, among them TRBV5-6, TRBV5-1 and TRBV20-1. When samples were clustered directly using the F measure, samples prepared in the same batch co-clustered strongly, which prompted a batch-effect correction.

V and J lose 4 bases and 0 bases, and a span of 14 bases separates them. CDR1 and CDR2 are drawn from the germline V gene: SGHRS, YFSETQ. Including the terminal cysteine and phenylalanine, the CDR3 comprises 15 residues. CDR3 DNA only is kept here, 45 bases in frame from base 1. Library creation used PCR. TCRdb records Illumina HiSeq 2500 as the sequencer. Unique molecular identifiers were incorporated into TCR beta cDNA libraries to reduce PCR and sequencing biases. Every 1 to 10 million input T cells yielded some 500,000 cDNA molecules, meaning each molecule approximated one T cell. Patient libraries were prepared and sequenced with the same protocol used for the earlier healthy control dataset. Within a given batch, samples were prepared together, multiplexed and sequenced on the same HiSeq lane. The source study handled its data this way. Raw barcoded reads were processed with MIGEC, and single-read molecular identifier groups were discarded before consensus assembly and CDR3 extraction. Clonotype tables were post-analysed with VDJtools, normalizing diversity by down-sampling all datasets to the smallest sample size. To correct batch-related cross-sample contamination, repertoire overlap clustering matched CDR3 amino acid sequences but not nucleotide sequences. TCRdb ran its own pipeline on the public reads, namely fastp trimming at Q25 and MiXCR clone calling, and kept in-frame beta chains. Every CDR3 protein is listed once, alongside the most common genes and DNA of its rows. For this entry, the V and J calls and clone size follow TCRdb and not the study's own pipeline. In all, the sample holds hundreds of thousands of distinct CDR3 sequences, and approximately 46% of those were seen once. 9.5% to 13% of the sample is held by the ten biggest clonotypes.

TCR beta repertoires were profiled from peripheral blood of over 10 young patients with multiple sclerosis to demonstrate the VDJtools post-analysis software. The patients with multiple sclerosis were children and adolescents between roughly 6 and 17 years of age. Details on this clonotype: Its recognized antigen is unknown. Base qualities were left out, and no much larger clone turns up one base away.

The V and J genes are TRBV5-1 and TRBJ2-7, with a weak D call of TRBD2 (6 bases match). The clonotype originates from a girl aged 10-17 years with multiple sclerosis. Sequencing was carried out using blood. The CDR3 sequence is CASSRGLAISYEQYF. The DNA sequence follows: TGCGCCAGCAGCCGGGGTCTAGCGATCTCCTACGAGCAGTACTTC.